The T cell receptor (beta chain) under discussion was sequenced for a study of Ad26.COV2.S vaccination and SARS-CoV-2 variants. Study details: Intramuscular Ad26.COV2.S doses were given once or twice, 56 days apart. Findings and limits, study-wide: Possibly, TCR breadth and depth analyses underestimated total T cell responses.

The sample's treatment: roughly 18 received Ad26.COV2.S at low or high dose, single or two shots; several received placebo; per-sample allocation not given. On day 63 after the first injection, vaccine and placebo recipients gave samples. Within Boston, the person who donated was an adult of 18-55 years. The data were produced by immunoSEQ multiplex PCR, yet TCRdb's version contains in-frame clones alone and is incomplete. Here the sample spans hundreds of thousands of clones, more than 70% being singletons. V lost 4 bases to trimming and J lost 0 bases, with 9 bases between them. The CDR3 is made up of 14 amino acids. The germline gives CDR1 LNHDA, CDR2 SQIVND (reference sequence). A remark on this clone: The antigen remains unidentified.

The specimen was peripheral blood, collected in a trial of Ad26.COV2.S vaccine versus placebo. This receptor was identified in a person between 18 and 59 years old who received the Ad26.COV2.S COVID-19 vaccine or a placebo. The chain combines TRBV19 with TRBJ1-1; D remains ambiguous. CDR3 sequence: CASSKFVVNTEAFF. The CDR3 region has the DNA TGTGCCAGTAGTAAATTTGTGGTGAACACTGAAGCTTTCTTT. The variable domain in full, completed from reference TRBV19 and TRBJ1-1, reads DGGITQSPKYLFRKEGQNVTLSCEQNLNHDAMYWYRQDPGQGLRLIYYSQIVNDFQKGDIAEGYSVSREKKESFPLTVTSAQKNPTAFYLCASSKFVVNTEAFFGQGTRLTVV.